Listed below are T cell receptor beta chains from one sample, sequenced in a study of PD-1 blockade in mismatch repair-deficient tumors. Generated by immunoSEQ multiplex PCR, the TCRdb table keeps only in-frame clones and is missing some. The sample has some 66,000 clones; approximately 90% are singletons. The sample consisted of peripheral blood, taken 52 weeks after starting pembrolizumab. The origin of the receptors is an adult with mismatch repair-deficient cancer. CDR3s leave out the opening cysteine and the closing phenylalanine or tryptophan. Fields, in order: CDR3 protein, V gene.

ASKVGTGPSNEQF TRBV6-4
ASRTPPGQRNTGELF TRBV28
ASSRGQGDGYT TRBV6-1
ASSHQMRDNEQF TRBV14
ASSYRKPYEQY TRBV5-1
ARRETTGDEQY TRBV7-5
ASSLSGFLETQY TRBV5-6
ASSFFGTEQY TRBV5-4
ASSQGGLANEQF TRBV4-1
SVTSEDTDTQY TRBV29-1
ASSSTGGVDEKLF TRBV9
ASCRLGGAYEQY TRBV27
ASSPGTSGRTQY TRBV6-1
ASSPSSYTEQY TRBV7-2
ASSPYVTGTGRYEQY TRBV18
ASSYDSGRASQGQF TRBV7-2
ASSLEPRAGELF TRBV7-6
ASSRRGVTDTQY TRBV27
SVTGQGAYEQY TRBV29-1
ASSTQGDTEAF TRBV7-9
SVTGYT TRBV29-1
ASSVEQGGELF TRBV9
ASRKLLQENYGYT TRBV5-1
ASSSGQGNHNEQF TRBV7-9
ASEGSATEAF TRBV10-2
ASSQSILRDRWETQY TRBV14
ASSQEFQLALNTDTQY TRBV4-3
ASRETNIQETQY TRBV5-6
ASSLAGYTDTQY TRBV7-2
ASSQGRVGNEQF TRBV14
ASSQDRVEQY TRBV4-1
ASIRAGSYEQY TRBV6-1
ASRGDRGTYEQY TRBV19
ATSRGSSGEKLF TRBV15
ASSQDTPRTLYQETQY TRBV7-9
ASSMEGGRKKLF TRBV19
ASSSTGRSYEQY TRBV7-9
ASSPLGQETQY TRBV28
ASSQESWETQETQY TRBV4-1
SERDRADSQR TRBV29-1
ASSVTNNEQF TRBV9
ASSQDQWDRQNTGELF TRBV14
ASSFTGEGPSDTQY TRBV27
ASSPRAWGEKLF TRBV6-5
ASSSPRGSEETQY TRBV7-9
ASNPGQSYNEQF TRBV6-5
ASSQGTGSHQPQH TRBV4-1
AISPGQGGNYEQY TRBV2
ASIQSGTEAF TRBV6-5
ASSSLGTGELF TRBV6-5
ASTLGGGGTYEQY TRBV28
SVVPSGRLGFYEQY TRBV29-1
ASSLGRGRAYNEQF TRBV5-5